Below, 20 T cell receptor beta chains from the same sample are listed, as sequenced in a study of cytomegalovirus exposure and HLA in healthy donors. The repertoire was sequenced with immunoSEQ multiplex PCR; TCRdb's copy has only in-frame clones and lacks some. The table has about 160,000 clones, 75% to 90% seen once; the top ten hold approximately 2%. Source material: PBMCs. These receptors were obtained from a woman aged 18-29 years in good health and CMV-seronegative.

This clone has more than one count but fewer than ten. V usage is TRBV10-3 and J usage is TRBJ1-1; perhaps TRBD1 as D (6 bases). Between the trimmed V and J ends, which lost 10 bases and 2 bases, there was a span of 14 bases. Germline CDR1 reads ENHRY; CDR2 reads SYGVKD. This CDR3 spans 13 amino acids. The CDR3 sequence: CATGHRENTEAFF. CDR3 nucleotides: TGTGCCACCGGCCACAGGGAAAACACTGAAGCTTTCTTT.

V is TRBV6-4 and J is TRBJ1-1, with 9 bases lining up with TRBD1. This CDR3 spans 12 amino acids. Germline V CDR1 and CDR2: MRHNA, SNTAGT. V was pared by 0 bases and J by 10 bases, with 0 bases of the junction left unmatched. CDR3 sequence reads: CASSDSTGGAFF. CDR3 in DNA: TGTGCCAGCAGTGACTCGACAGGGGGAGCTTTCTTT.

The chain joins TRBV10-3 to TRBJ2-1, with 10 bases lining up with TRBD1. Germline CDR1 and CDR2: ENHRY and SYGVKD. The ends lost 0 bases at V and 4 bases at J; junction bases unmatched: 18. The CDR3 contains 21 residues. As DNA, the CDR3 is TGTGCCATCAGTGAGTCTGGGACAGGGGTATCAACCCCATCTCATTACAATGAGCAGTTCTTC. It translates to CAISESGTGVSTPSHYNEQFF.

This rearrangement joins TRBV6-5 to TRBJ2-2; TRBD2 agrees at 10 bases. Germline CDR1 is MNHEY and CDR2 is SVGAGI. CDR3 size: 16 residues. V gave up 4 bases and J gave up 4 bases; unmatched junction bases: 6. For the CDR3, the DNA is TGTGCCAGCAGTTCCCTAGCGGGAGTAAGCACCGGGGAGCTGTTTTTT. It encodes CASSSLAGVSTGELFF.

About this clone: The junction departs from germline at one end; a sequencing error may be responsible. J is TRBJ2-3 and V is TRBV29-1, with D tentatively TRBD1 (6 bases). Germline assignment: CDR1 SQVTM and CDR2 ANQGSEA. CDR3 size: 12 residues. CDR3 protein: CSVEDRIDTQYF. CDR3 nucleotide sequence: TGCAGCGTAGAAGACAGGATAGATACGCAGTATTTT.

The gene calls are TRBV7-2 and TRBJ1-5; possibly TRBD1 for D (6 bases). Germline V gene lookup returns CDR1 SGHTA and CDR2 FQGNSA. The CDR3 consists of 14 residues. V lost 0 bases, J lost 6 bases, and 9 bases lay in between. In nucleotides, the CDR3 is TGTGCCAGCAGCTTAGCGCAGGGGAGTCAGCCCCAGCATTTT. Translated, it gives CASSLAQGSQPQHF.

This chain uses TRBV5-1 with TRBJ1-2; TRBD1 is a possible D gene (6 bases). The V gene lost 0 bases and the J gene lost 2 bases, with 8 bases spanning the gap. The germline V gene encodes CDR1 SGHRS and CDR2 YFSETQ. This CDR3 spans 14 amino acids. The CDR3 bases are TGCGCCAGCAGCTTGGTTACAGGGAACTATGGCTACACCTTC. Protein sequence: CASSLVTGNYGYTF.

The genes are TRBV5-1 and TRBJ2-7, with 7 bases identical to TRBD2. The V gene end was trimmed by 0 bases and the J gene end by 4 bases; junction bases not matched to a gene: 1. The CDR3 has 13 residues. Germline-derived CDR1 and CDR2 are SGHRS and YFSETQ. For the CDR3, the DNA is TGCGCCAGCAGCTTGGGCGGGGGATACGAGCAGTACTTC. It is translated as CASSLGGGYEQYF.

The chain has TRBV7-9 and TRBJ2-3; D unclear. In germline, CDR1 is SEHNR, CDR2 FQNEAQ (reference sequence). Trimming took 5 bases from V and 5 from J, leaving 5 bases between them. The CDR3 contains 11 residues. The chain's CDR3 is CASSRGDTQYF. Written as DNA, the CDR3 is TGTGCCAGCAGCCGAGGAGATACGCAGTATTTT. Complete variable domain (other parts from reference TRBV7-9 and TRBJ2-3): DTGVSQNPRHKITKRGQNVTFRCDPISEHNRLYWYRQTLGQGPEFLTYFQNEAQLEKSRLLSDRFSAERPKGSFSTLEIQRTEQGDSAMYLCASSRGDTQYFGPGTRLTVL.

This clone has only a few counts. The chain links TRBV27 to TRBJ1-6, with D possibly TRBD1 on 6 matching bases. The V end was cut by 3 bases, the J end by 7 bases, with 19 bases between. The CDR3 has 17 amino acids. The germline CDR1 and CDR2 sequences are MNHEY and SMNVEV (reference sequence). The CDR3 DNA reads as TGTGCCAGCAGTTTCCCTGGCGGCGCCAGGGGCAATTCACCCCTCCACTTT. Translated: CASSFPGGARGNSPLHF.

The chain is built from TRBV7-9 and TRBJ2-1; D is ambiguous. This CDR3 contains 18 residues. Germline lookup yields CDR1 SEHNR and CDR2 FQNEAQ (reference sequence). V lost 7 bases and J 4 bases, leaving 26 bases between the germline ends. The CDR3 sequence is CASNRVPRPSHRYNEQFF. CDR3 nucleotide sequence: TGTGCCAGCAACCGGGTACCCAGACCCTCGCATCGATACAATGAGCAGTTCTTC.

This sequence joins TRBV6-6 and TRBJ1-1; D possibly corresponds to TRBD1 (6 bases). Trimming took 6 bases from V and 9 from J, leaving 14 bases between them. Germline values: CDR1 MNHNY, CDR2 SVGAGI (reference sequence). CDR3 length: 12 amino acids. For the CDR3, the DNA is TGTGCCAGCAGCCGTGACGGGGGGCAAGCTTTCTTT. This gives the protein CASSRDGGQAFF.

This clone showed up just a few times. This chain connects TRBV21-1 to TRBJ2-7; no check of the table's D call, TRBD2, against the DNA was made. TRBV21-1 is reported as a pseudogene. The CDR3 is made up of 16 amino acids. CDR3 protein: CASSKGLAGGDDEQYF. The CDR3 nucleotides read TGTGCCAGCAGCAAGGGACTAGCGGGAGGGGACGACGAGCAGTACTTC.

The V and J genes are TRBV7-6 and TRBJ1-1; D ambiguous. The CDR3 sequence is 13 residues long. With 3 bases removed from V and 3 bases from J, the gap between germline ends came to 8 bases. Germline V gene data show CDR1 as SGHVS and CDR2 as FNYEAQ. In DNA, the CDR3 is TGTGCCAGCAGCTTTAGGAGAGACACTGAAGCTTTCTTT. Translating gives CASSFRRDTEAFF.

The chain has TRBV2 and TRBJ1-4; no firm D call. Per germline, CDR1 SNHLY and CDR2 FYNNEI. V lost 7 bases and J 5 bases, leaving 14 bases between the germline ends. The CDR3 totals 14 residues. Written as DNA, the CDR3 is TGTGCCAGCATGAGGGAAAGGGTCAATGAAAAACTGTTTTTT. The encoded protein is CASMRERVNEKLFF.

The V call is TRBV7-2, the J call TRBJ2-3; D is possibly TRBD2 (6 bases). CDR3 length: 13 residues. Trimming left V 2 bases short and J 6 bases short, with 9 bases between. Germline-derived CDR1 and CDR2 are SGHTA and FQGNSA. CDR3 in amino acids: CASSLNREDTQYF. CDR3 sequence (DNA): TGTGCCAGCAGCTTAAACCGGGAGGATACGCAGTATTTT.

J is TRBJ1-2 and V is TRBV18, with 9 bases aligning to TRBD1. After removal of 3 bases from V and 4 bases from J, the junction contained 9 bases not matched to a gene. Germline V gene lookup returns CDR1 KGHSH and CDR2 LQKENI. The CDR3 is made up of 16 amino acids. CDR3 sequence: CASSPGTGMTFYGYTF. The CDR3 DNA reads TGTGCCAGCTCACCTGGGACAGGGATGACCTTCTATGGCTACACCTTC.

The chain combines TRBV27 with TRBJ2-1, with 7 bases aligning to TRBD1. Trimming removed 6 bases from V and 2 bases from J; junction bases left unmatched: 16. The CDR3 is made up of 18 amino acids. Germline V gene lookup returns CDR1 MNHEY and CDR2 SMNVEV (reference sequence). The CDR3 is CASRLQGLIPLPYNEQFF. The CDR3 bases are TGTGCCAGCAGGCTACAGGGGCTTATCCCCCTACCCTACAATGAGCAGTTCTTC.

The chain is built from TRBV27 and TRBJ2-2; possibly TRBD1 for D (5 bases). V shed 6 bases and J shed 6 bases, with 17 bases lying between them. Germline values: CDR1 MNHEY, CDR2 SMNVEV (reference sequence). CDR3 length equals 15 residues. The CDR3 nucleotides are TGTGCCAGCAGGAGACAGATCGCCAACGCCGGGGAGCTGTTTTTT. Translating gives CASRRQIANAGELFF.

The chain combines TRBV5-6 with TRBJ2-7; the D gene is possibly TRBD1 (6 bases). The CDR3 has 15 amino acids. Germline assignment: CDR1 SGHDT and CDR2 YYEEEE. V gave up 4 bases and J gave up 7 bases, with 21 bases separating them. In nucleotides, the CDR3 is TGTGCCAGCAGCCGGGAAGGGCAGGGGAAGAAGGAGCAGTACTTC. It encodes CASSREGQGKKEQYF. Combining the CDR3 with reference TRBV5-6 and TRBJ2-7 gives the whole variable domain DAGVTQSPTHLIKTRGQQVTLRCSPKSGHDTVSWYQQALGQGPQFIFQYYEEEERQRGNFPDRFSGHQFPNYSSELNVNALLLGDSALYLCASSREGQGKKEQYFGPGTRLTVT.